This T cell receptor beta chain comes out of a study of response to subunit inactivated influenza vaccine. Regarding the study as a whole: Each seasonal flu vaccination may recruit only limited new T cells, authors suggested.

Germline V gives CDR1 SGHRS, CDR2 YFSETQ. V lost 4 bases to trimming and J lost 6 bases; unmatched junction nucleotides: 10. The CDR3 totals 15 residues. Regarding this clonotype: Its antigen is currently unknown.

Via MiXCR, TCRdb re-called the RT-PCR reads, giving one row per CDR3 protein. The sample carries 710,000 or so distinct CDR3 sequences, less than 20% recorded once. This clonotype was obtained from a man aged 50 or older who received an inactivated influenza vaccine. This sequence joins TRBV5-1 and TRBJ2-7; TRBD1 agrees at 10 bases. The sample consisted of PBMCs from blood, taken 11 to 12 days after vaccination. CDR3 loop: CASSTDRGWDSEQYF. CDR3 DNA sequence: TGCGCCAGCAGCACGGACAGGGGGTGGGACTCCGAGCAGTACTTC.